This TCR beta chain emerged from a study of cytomegalovirus exposure and HLA in healthy donors. Both 60 Vbeta primers and 13 Jbeta primers went into the PCR. Measured with immunoSEQ multiplex PCR; TCRdb has only the in-frame clones, and not every one. The sample carries over 150,000 clones, 75% to 85% recorded once. The CDR3 totals 15 residues. Looked up from germline, CDR1 is MGHDK and CDR2 is SYGVNS. Trimming cost V 3 bases and J 0 bases, with 8 bases left between them. The J gene is TRBJ1-4, the V gene TRBV25-1; no reliable D call. Sequenced: PBMCs. The receptor comes from a woman in her thirties in good health and CMV-seropositive. CDR3 loop: CASSDPSPTNEKLFF. The CDR3 coding sequence is TGTGCCAGCAGTGATCCCAGTCCAACTAATGAAAAACTGTTTTTT.